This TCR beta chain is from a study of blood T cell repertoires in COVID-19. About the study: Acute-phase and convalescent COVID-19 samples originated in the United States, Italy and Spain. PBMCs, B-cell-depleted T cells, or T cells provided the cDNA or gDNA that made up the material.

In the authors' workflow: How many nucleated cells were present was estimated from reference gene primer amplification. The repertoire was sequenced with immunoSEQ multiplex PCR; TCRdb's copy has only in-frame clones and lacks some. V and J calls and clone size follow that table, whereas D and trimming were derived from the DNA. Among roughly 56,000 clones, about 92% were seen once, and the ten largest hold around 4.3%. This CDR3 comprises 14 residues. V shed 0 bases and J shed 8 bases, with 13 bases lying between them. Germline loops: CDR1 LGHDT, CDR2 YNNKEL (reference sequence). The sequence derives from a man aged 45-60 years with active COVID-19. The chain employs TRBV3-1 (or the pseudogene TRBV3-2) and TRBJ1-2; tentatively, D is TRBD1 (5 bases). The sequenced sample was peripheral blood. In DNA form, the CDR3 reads TGTGCCAGCAGCCAAGATGTGGCAGGGTGGGGCTACACCTTC. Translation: CASSQDVAGWGYTF.